This entry lists 25 T cell receptor beta chains sequenced from one sample in a study of blood T cells in healthy people across ages. For the second PCR, which ran for about 6 to 11 cycles, a sample-barcoded 5' primer and a J-beta primer mix were used. Via MiXCR, TCRdb re-called the 5' RACE reads, giving one row per CDR3 protein. The data hold 800,000 to 950,000 distinct CDR3 sequences, with about 44% observed a single time. The material sequenced was blood. The receptors originated from a man younger than 40 in good health.

This clonotype has more than one count but fewer than ten. The chain employs TRBV5-1 and TRBJ2-5; 9 nucleotides line up with TRBD2. Germline V lookup: CDR1 SGHRS, CDR2 YFSETQ. The trim removed 7 bases at V and 1 base at J, leaving 11 bases unmatched. The CDR3 extends over 16 amino acids. CDR3 in amino acids: CASSPSGGGGQETQYF. DNA of the CDR3: TGCGCCAGCTCTCCCTCCGGCGGGGGGGGCCAAGAGACCCAGTACTTC.

This clonotype came up a few times. The chain carries TRBV27 and TRBJ2-3; D is unresolved. The CDR3 consists of 15 residues. The V end lost 2 bases, the J end lost 0 bases, and 9 bases lay between the germline ends. Germline V gene sequence: CDR1 MNHEY, CDR2 SMNVEV (reference sequence). The CDR3 DNA reads TGTGCCAGCAGTTTAACACAGTCTAGCACAGATACGCAGTATTTT. Translation: CASSLTQSSTDTQYF.

The chain carries TRBV28 and TRBJ1-1; D remains ambiguous. Trimming took 6 bases from V and 4 from J, leaving 15 bases between them. CDR3 size: 14 residues. Germline CDR1 reads MDHEN; CDR2 reads SYDVKM. The CDR3 DNA is TGTGCCAGCAGAACCTCGGAGAGGGTCACTGAAGCTTTCTTT. It codes for CASRTSERVTEAFF.

This clonotype has just one count. The rearrangement joins TRBV7-9 to TRBJ2-7; 9 bases line up with TRBD1. The CDR3 runs to 17 residues. The J segment lost 1 base and the V segment lost 0 bases, leaving 7 bases of the junction unmatched. CDR1 SEHNR and CDR2 FQNEAQ come from the germline V gene (reference sequence). The chain's CDR3 is CASSLATGGESSYEQYF. In DNA, the CDR3 is TGTGCCAGCAGCTTAGCCACAGGGGGCGAATCGTCCTACGAGCAGTACTTC.

The rearrangement joins TRBV12-3 or TRBV12-4 to TRBJ1-4; no definite D call. Trimming took 8 bases from V and 0 from J, leaving 10 bases between them. This CDR3 is 14 amino acids long. This CDR3 reads CASGNSATNEKLFF. CDR3 sequence (DNA): TGTGCCAGCGGAAATTCAGCAACTAATGAAAAACTGTTTTTT.

The chain links TRBV29-1 to TRBJ2-5; TRBD1 or TRBD2 may be the D gene (6 bases each). Germline V CDR1 and CDR2: SQVTM, ANQGSEA. The CDR3 covers 13 residues. CDR3 DNA sequence: TGCAGTGCTAAACAGGGAGGTAAAGAGACCCAGTACTTC. Encoded protein: CSAKQGGKETQYF.

The chain employs TRBV10-3 and TRBJ1-2; 10 nucleotides line up with TRBD1. CDR3 length equals 13 residues. The V gene end was trimmed by 8 bases and the J gene end by 4 bases; junction bases not matched to a gene: 4. Germline V gene data show CDR1 as ENHRY and CDR2 as SYGVKD. CDR3 residues: CAIWDRGSYGYTF. The CDR3 DNA reads as TGTGCCATCTGGGACAGGGGATCCTATGGCTACACCTTC.

The chain uses TRBV15 and TRBJ1-2; tentatively, D is TRBD1 (5 bases). The CDR3 extends over 14 amino acids. The germline V gene has CDR1 LNHNV and CDR2 YYDKDF (reference sequence). Trimming shortened V by 4 bases and J by 4 bases, and 13 bases separated the two germline ends. The CDR3 coding sequence is TGTGCCACCAGCACACGACAGAGCTCCTATGGCTACACCTTC. Translating gives CATSTRQSSYGYTF.

This clonotype was counted a few times. The chain couples TRBV5-1 to TRBJ2-3; D is unresolved. The CDR3 has 15 residues. Germline CDR1 is SGHRS and CDR2 is YFSETQ. Trimming left V 0 bases short and J 0 bases short, with 8 bases between. The CDR3 coding sequence is TGCGCCAGCAGCTTGGACACCTCTAGCACAGATACGCAGTATTTT. Protein sequence: CASSLDTSSTDTQYF.

J is TRBJ1-4 and V is TRBV20-1, with 9 bases that match TRBD1. The length of the CDR3 is 15 residues. The germline V gene encodes CDR1 DFQATT and CDR2 SNEGSKA (reference sequence). Trimming at V came to 6 bases and at J to 2 bases, leaving 7 bases not matched to a gene. The CDR3 loop reads CSAPDRGRTNEKLFF. The CDR3 DNA follows: TGCAGTGCACCGGACAGGGGACGCACTAATGAAAAACTGTTTTTT.

The CDR3 here is CSVEGGGGKGTDTQYF. CDR3 DNA sequence: TGCAGCGTTGAAGGGGGAGGGGGGAAAGGCACAGATACGCAGTATTTT. The V call is TRBV29-1, the J call TRBJ2-3, with TRBD2 as a possible D gene (7 bases). Germline assignment: CDR1 SQVTM and CDR2 ANQGSEA. Between the trimmed V and J ends, which lost 1 base and 1 base, there was a span of 15 bases. CDR3 length: 16 residues.

The genes are TRBV12-3 or TRBV12-4 and TRBJ2-3, with 10 bases aligning to TRBD2. Trimming at V came to 6 bases and at J to 1 base, leaving 4 bases not matched to a gene. This CDR3 is built from 15 residues. The CDR3 region is CASSHGLAGTDTQYF. CDR3 coding DNA: TGTGCCAGCAGCCATGGACTAGCGGGCACAGATACGCAGTATTTT.

This clonotype appeared many times. V gene TRBV7-2 combines with J gene TRBJ2-5; 7 bases align to TRBD2. The germline V gene encodes CDR1 SGHTA and CDR2 FQGNSA. This CDR3 has 16 amino acids. With V trimmed by 4 bases and J by 2 bases, 10 bases remained unmatched. In DNA, the CDR3 is TGTGCCAGCAGCTATAGGCAAACGGGGGGACAAGAGACCCAGTACTTC. Protein product: CASSYRQTGGQETQYF.

In this sample, this clonotype turned up a few times. One end of the junction varies from germline; a read error may be responsible. The genes are TRBV5-1 and TRBJ2-1; 7 positions match TRBD1. The germline V gene encodes CDR1 SGHRS and CDR2 YFSETQ. The length of the CDR3 is 15 residues. The CDR3 DNA is TGTGCCAGCAGTTTAGGGGGCAACTCCTACAATGAGCAGTTCTTC. Amino acids: CASSLGGNSYNEQFF. Variable domain in full (rest from reference TRBV5-1 and TRBJ2-1): KAGVTQTPRYLIKTRGQQVTLSCSPISGHRSVSWYQQTPGQGLQFLFEYFSETQRNKGNFPGRFSGRQFSNSRSEMNVSTLELGDSALYLCASSLGGNSYNEQFFGPGTRLTVL.

The chain is built from TRBV9 and TRBJ2-2, with 8 bases matching TRBD2. The CDR3 is 17 residues long. Looked up from germline, CDR1 is SGDLS and CDR2 is YYNGEE. Trimming cost V 3 bases and J 4 bases; bases outside gene matches: 11. The CDR3 coding sequence is TGTGCCAGCAGCGCGCGTCTGAACGGGGGGGCCACCGGGGAGCTGTTTTTT. As protein: CASSARLNGGATGELFF. Complete variable domain (other parts from reference TRBV9 and TRBJ2-2): DSGVTQTPKHLITATGQRVTLRCSPRSGDLSVYWYQQSLDQGLQFLIQYYNGEERAKGNILERFSAQQFPDLHSELNLSSLELGDSALYFCASSARLNGGATGELFFGEGSRLTVL.

Comments on this clonotype: At one of its ends the junction is not consistent with the germline gene, which may arise from a read error. V is TRBV27 and J is TRBJ1-6; no clear D. Germline V gives CDR1 MNHEY, CDR2 SMNVEV (reference sequence). The CDR3 sequence is 15 residues long. In DNA form, the CDR3 reads TGTGCCGGCAGTCTCCGCGTGACACATAATTCACCCCTCCACTTT. As protein: CAGSLRVTHNSPLHF.

The chain uses TRBV25-1 and TRBJ1-2, with 12 bases aligning to TRBD1. Trimming removed 4 bases from V and 4 bases from J; junction bases left unmatched: 4. The CDR3 is 15 residues long. Germline CDR1 MGHDK, CDR2 SYGVNS. This CDR3 is CASSAGTGGPYGYTF. The CDR3 DNA follows: TGTGCCAGCAGTGCCGGGACAGGGGGCCCCTATGGCTACACCTTC.

The chain carries TRBV28 and TRBJ2-3, with a tentative D call TRBD2 (5 bases). CDR1 and CDR2 (germline): MDHEN, SYDVKM. Trimming cost V 5 bases and J 4 bases, with 25 bases left between them. The CDR3 contains 18 residues. The DNA of the CDR3 is TGTGCCAGCAGTCCGCGGAATTTAGCGCGAACCTCCGCAGATACGCAGTATTTT. Protein sequence: CASSPRNLARTSADTQYF.

This chain uses TRBV9 with TRBJ2-5; perhaps TRBD1 as D (5 bases). The germline CDR1 and CDR2 sequences are SGDLS and YYNGEE. The CDR3 runs to 15 residues. The V and J ends lost 0 bases and 4 bases respectively, with 13 bases between them. As DNA, the CDR3 is TGTGCCAGCAGCGTAGGCCTATCAGGGCCAGAGACCCAGTACTTC. Translating it yields CASSVGLSGPETQYF.

The CDR3 protein is CASSLVENIQYF. The DNA of the CDR3 is TGTGCCAGCAGCTTAGTAGAAAACATTCAGTACTTC. V and J are TRBV7-9 and TRBJ2-4; no reliable D call. CDR1 and CDR2 (germline): SEHNR, FQNEAQ (reference sequence). The germline V and J ends were trimmed by 1 base and 5 bases, with 3 bases remaining between them. The CDR3 extends over 12 amino acids. Filled out from reference TRBV7-9 and TRBJ2-4, the complete variable domain reads DTGVSQNPRHKITKRGQNVTFRCDPISEHNRLYWYRQTLGQGPEFLTYFQNEAQLEKSRLLSDRFSAERPKGSFSTLEIQRTEQGDSAMYLCASSLVENIQYFGAGTRLSVL.

V usage is TRBV5-1 and J usage is TRBJ1-1; 7 bases line up with TRBD1. The CDR3 is 16 amino acids. The V gene's germline CDR1 is SGHRS and CDR2 YFSETQ. The J segment lost 2 bases and the V segment lost 2 bases, leaving 9 bases of the junction unmatched. The CDR3 spells CASSFLVGDRNTEAFF. The CDR3 region has the DNA TGCGCCAGCAGCTTTCTGGTTGGGGACAGAAACACTGAAGCTTTCTTT.

There are a few counts of this clonotype. CDR3 in DNA: TGCAGTGCTGGCGGGATAGCGGGGGGCACAGATACGCAGTATTTT. Protein sequence: CSAGGIAGGTDTQYF. The genes are TRBV20-1 and TRBJ2-3, with 9 bases matching TRBD2. The CDR3 runs 15 residues. The germline CDR1 and CDR2 sequences are DFQATT and SNEGSKA (reference sequence). V lost 5 bases to trimming and J lost 1 base; unmatched junction nucleotides: 7.

This clonotype has only a few counts. The V call is TRBV27, the J call TRBJ1-2; no firm D call. Germline CDR1 reads MNHEY; CDR2 reads SMNVEV (reference sequence). The CDR3 runs to 13 residues. Trimming left V 2 bases short and J 7 bases short, with 11 bases between. CDR3 in DNA: TGTGCCAGCAGTTTAGATAGGCTTTTTGGCTACACCTTC. Residues: CASSLDRLFGYTF.

The rearrangement joins TRBV15 to TRBJ2-1; D possibly matches TRBD1 or TRBD2 (5 bases each). The V end lost 0 bases, the J end lost 10 bases, and 13 bases lay between the germline ends. The CDR3 has 14 residues. Germline CDR1 and CDR2: LNHNV and YYDKDF (reference sequence). The CDR3 sequence is CATSREGQGDEQFF. The DNA of the CDR3 is TGTGCCACCAGCAGAGAGGGGCAAGGGGACGAGCAGTTCTTC.

Only a few counts were recorded for this clonotype. The gene calls are TRBV18 and TRBJ2-5; no definite D call. Germline values: CDR1 KGHSH, CDR2 LQKENI. The CDR3 sequence is 15 residues long. The V and J ends lost 6 bases and 0 bases respectively, with 14 bases between them. CDR3 residues: CASSPAVWHQETQYF. The CDR3 nucleotides read TGTGCCAGCTCCCCTGCCGTGTGGCACCAAGAGACCCAGTACTTC.